Shown below are 14 T cell receptor beta chains from a single sample sequenced in a study of blood T cell repertoires in COVID-19. Sequencing used immunoSEQ multiplex PCR; TCRdb keeps in-frame clones, though not all of them. Among 210,000 or so clones listed, approximately 90% were seen once. Sequenced input: PBMCs or T cells enriched from blood (not recorded which). These receptors came from a man aged 25-40 years who had recovered from COVID-19.

The V and J genes are TRBV28 and TRBJ2-7; 8 bases are shared with TRBD1. This CDR3 is built from 14 residues. V dropped 6 bases and J dropped 6; count of bases not matched to a gene: 10. CDR1 and CDR2 (germline): MDHEN, SYDVKM. The CDR3 coding sequence is TGTGCCAGCAGAACAGGGGGGAGTGAAAGCGAGCAGTACTTC. It is translated as CASRTGGSESEQYF.

The chain recombines TRBV7-9 with TRBJ2-1; the match to TRBD2 covers 7 bases. This CDR3 region has 15 residues. V lost 8 bases and J lost 8; bases outside the gene matches: 15. The germline gives CDR1 SEHNR, CDR2 FQNEAQ (reference sequence). CDR3 coding DNA: TGTGCCAGCGATCTTTTCGGCGGGAGAATCTATGAGCAGTTCTTC. As protein: CASDLFGGRIYEQFF.

The V call is TRBV7-9, the J call TRBJ2-7; 7 bases map to TRBD1. CDR1 and CDR2 (germline): SEHNR, FQNEAQ (reference sequence). The CDR3 runs 15 residues. V lost 5 bases and J lost 4; bases outside the gene matches: 11. CDR3 region: CASSTTTGAVYEQYF. DNA of the CDR3: TGTGCCAGCAGCACGACCACAGGGGCGGTATACGAGCAGTACTTC.

The chain links TRBV3-1 (or the pseudogene TRBV3-2) to TRBJ1-4; no clear D. Germline assignment: CDR1 LGHDT and CDR2 YNNKEL (reference sequence). Trimming removed 3 bases at V and 8 bases at J, with 16 bases between. The CDR3 spans 15 residues. CDR3 coding DNA: TGTGCCAGCAGCCACGATCTGCAAGCCCGCGAAAAACTGTTTTTT. The encoded protein is CASSHDLQAREKLFF.

The chain is built from TRBV14 and TRBJ1-1, with D maybe TRBD1 (5 bases). The V gene's germline CDR1 is SGHDN and CDR2 FVKESK. Trimming removed 7 bases from V and 1 base from J, with 16 bases in between. This CDR3 contains 15 residues. The CDR3 spells CASTQGRVGNTEAFF. The CDR3 coding sequence is TGTGCCAGCACCCAGGGCAGGGTCGGGAACACTGAAGCTTTCTTT.

This clone has just a few counts. The chain recombines TRBV3-1 (or the pseudogene TRBV3-2) with TRBJ1-2; D remains ambiguous. This CDR3 has 15 residues. Germline V gene lookup returns CDR1 LGHDT and CDR2 YNNKEL (reference sequence). V dropped 2 bases and J dropped 3 bases, with 13 bases sitting between them. CDR3 bases: TGTGCCAGCAGCCAAATCCGGGGTAAGGACTATGGCTACACCTTC. Amino acids: CASSQIRGKDYGYTF.

The chain combines TRBV5-1 with TRBJ2-7, with 12 nucleotides matching TRBD2. There are 16 residues in the CDR3. CDR1 is SGHRS and CDR2 is YFSETQ in the germline V gene. V lost 3 bases and J lost 6; bases outside the gene matches: 10. DNA for the CDR3: TGCGCCAGCAGCTCAACCGGACTAGCGGGAATAAGCGAGCAGTACTTC. Its translation: CASSSTGLAGISEQYF.

J is TRBJ2-3 and V is TRBV5-1, with 9 bases aligning to TRBD2. CDR3 length: 16 amino acids. Germline V gene sequence: CDR1 SGHRS, CDR2 YFSETQ. V shed 3 bases and J 3 bases; nucleotides not matched to a gene: 8. The chain's CDR3 is CASSSLSGGRTDTQYF. Here the CDR3 DNA reads TGCGCCAGCAGCTCCCTTAGCGGGGGAAGGACAGATACGCAGTATTTT.

This chain joins TRBV6-5 and TRBJ1-5; no clear D. The V and J ends lost 0 bases and 6 bases respectively, with 12 bases between them. The CDR3 extends over 15 amino acids. Per germline, CDR1 MNHEY and CDR2 SVGAGI. The DNA for the CDR3 is TGTGCCAGCAGTTACTCGTACTCACCGGGTCAGCCCCAGCATTTT. It translates to CASSYSYSPGQPQHF.

The chain carries TRBV4-1 and TRBJ2-1; perhaps TRBD1 as D (5 bases). This CDR3 has 16 amino acids. Germline V gene data show CDR1 as MGHRA and CDR2 as YSYEKL. Trimming took off 1 base at V and 8 bases at J, with 18 bases between the two ends. The CDR3 is CASSQVQGKSGDEQFF. The DNA for the CDR3 is TGCGCCAGCAGCCAAGTTCAGGGAAAATCGGGTGATGAGCAGTTCTTC.

The chain carries TRBV5-1 and TRBJ2-7, with TRBD1 matching 11 bases. Per germline, CDR1 SGHRS and CDR2 YFSETQ. There are 15 residues in the CDR3. The J segment lost 7 bases and the V segment lost 2 bases, leaving 8 bases of the junction unmatched. The CDR3 spells CASSFSGQGAHEQYF. The CDR3 nucleotides are TGCGCCAGCAGCTTCTCAGGACAGGGGGCTCATGAGCAGTACTTC.

The V call is TRBV5-4, the J call TRBJ1-1, with 8 bases aligning to TRBD1. The CDR3 consists of 15 residues. Germline CDR1 is SGHNT and CDR2 is YYREEE (reference sequence). V shed 4 bases, J shed 1 base, and the junction held 6 bases outside the gene matches. The CDR3 loop is CASSRGQDRNTEAFF. The CDR3 DNA reads as TGTGCCAGCAGCCGGGGACAGGACAGGAACACTGAAGCTTTCTTT.

The chain has TRBV25-1 and TRBJ1-6, with D maybe TRBD1 (6 bases). CDR3 size: 18 residues. Germline V CDR1 and CDR2: MGHDK, SYGVNS. The ends were cut back, 6 bases at V and 0 bases at J, with 18 bases in the middle. DNA for the CDR3: TGTGCCAGCAGCACCGAGACAGGATCGAGCTCCTATAATTCACCCCTCCACTTT. Amino acids: CASSTETGSSSYNSPLHF. Full variable domain (remainder filled in from reference TRBV25-1 and TRBJ1-6): EADIYQTPRYLVIGTGKKITLECSQTMGHDKMYWYQQDPGMELHLIHYSYGVNSTEKGDLSSESTVSRIRTEHFPLTLESARPSHTSQYLCASSTETGSSSYNSPLHFGNGTRLTVT.

The chain uses TRBV11-3 and TRBJ2-5, with TRBD2 matching over 11 bases. The length of the CDR3 is 15 residues. The V gene end was trimmed by 4 bases and the J gene end by 2 bases; junction bases not matched to a gene: 3. Germline lookup yields CDR1 SGHNT and CDR2 YENEEA. The CDR3 DNA is TGTGCCAGCAGCTCGGGACTAGCGGAGCAAGAGACCCAGTACTTC. This gives the protein CASSSGLAEQETQYF.